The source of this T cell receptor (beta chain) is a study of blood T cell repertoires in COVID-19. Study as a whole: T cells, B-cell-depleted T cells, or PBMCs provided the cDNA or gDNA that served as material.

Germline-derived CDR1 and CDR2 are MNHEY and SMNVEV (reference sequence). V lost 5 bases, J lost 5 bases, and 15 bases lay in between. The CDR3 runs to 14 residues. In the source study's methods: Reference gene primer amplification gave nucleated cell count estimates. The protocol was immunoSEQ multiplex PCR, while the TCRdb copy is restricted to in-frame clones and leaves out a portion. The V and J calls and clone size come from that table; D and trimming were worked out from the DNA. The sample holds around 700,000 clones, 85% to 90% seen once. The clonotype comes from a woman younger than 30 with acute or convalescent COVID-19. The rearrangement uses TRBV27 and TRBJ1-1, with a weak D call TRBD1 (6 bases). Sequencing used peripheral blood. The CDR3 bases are TGTGCCAGCAGTCGTGTGGGGGGGGCGACTGAAGCTTTCTTT. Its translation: CASSRVGGATEAFF.